The clone carrying this T cell receptor beta chain has at least ten counts. Its antigen is currently unknown. These data are taken from a study of regulatory T cells in long-lasting Graves disease. Study background: New Graves' disease cases had less than 3 months of antithyroid drugs. Study observations and caveats: Persistent disease preferred TRBV28, TRBJ1-2 and TRBJ2-5.

Germline V gene lookup returns CDR1 DFQATT and CDR2 SNEGSKA (reference sequence). V gave up 6 bases and J gave up 0 bases, with 12 bases separating them. CDR3 length: 14 residues. Sample time point: newly diagnosed GD, antithyroid drugs for less than 3 months. PBMC RNA served as the TCR library source. Sequencing libraries for TCR beta were prepared with iRepertoire HTBI primers and Arm-PCR of CDR3 regions. TCRdb redid the calling of the multiplex PCR reads with MiXCR, one entry per CDR3 protein. Here the sample spans about 420,000 distinct CDR3 sequences, about 16% being singletons. These same records also appear under a second study, on T cells in Graves' hyperthyroidism and ophthalmopathy. That work adds: TCR CDR3 regions were first amplified by RT-PCR with HTBI primers.

V is TRBV20-1 and J is TRBJ2-1, with D uncertain. This TCR was sampled from a young woman with Graves disease. Sequences were derived from peripheral blood mononuclear cells (PBMCs), sampled at new diagnosis, from a patient treated with antithyroid drugs. CDR3 loop: CSANRGHSYNEQFF. CDR3 coding DNA: TGCAGTGCCAACCGCGGCCACTCCTACAATGAGCAGTTCTTC.